These 18 T cell receptor beta chains originate from one sample sequenced in a study of glioma-infiltrating T cells. TCR alpha and beta CDR3 regions were amplified from RNA using iRepertoire nested multiplex PCR. MiXCR, run by TCRdb on the multiplex PCR reads, gives a single entry per CDR3 protein. The repertoire holds more than 90,000 distinct CDR3 sequences, with 35% to 50% as singletons. The sequenced sample was glioma tissue, nonneoplastic brain tissue, or PBMCs (not recorded which). These receptors came from a human donor with low-grade glioma or glioblastoma, undergoing nonglioma brain surgery, or in good health (not recorded which).

For this clonotype: The CDR3 end shows no conserved phenylalanine or tryptophan, and so a read error is likely. The chain employs TRBV18 and TRBJ1-1, with D tentatively TRBD1 (5 bases). The CDR3 totals 16 residues. The ends were cut back, 1 base at V and 1 base at J, with 13 bases in the middle. The germline V gene has CDR1 KGHSH and CDR2 LQKENI. CDR3 sequence reads: CASSPLSGGSNTEAFL. CDR3 bases: TGTGCCAGCTCACCACTCTCGGGGGGGTCGAACACTGAAGCTTTCCTT.

This clonotype came up many times. The V gene is TRBV6-1, the J gene TRBJ2-1, with TRBD2 matching 11 bases. Germline trimming cut 4 bases from V and 0 bases from J; bases unmatched to any gene: 14. Germline CDR1 reads MNHNS; CDR2 reads SASEGT. CDR3 length equals 20 residues. The CDR3 DNA follows: TGTGCCAGCAGTGGACCGACGACTAGCGGGGATTGGAGCTCCTACAATGAGCAGTTCTTC. Amino acid sequence: CASSGPTTSGDWSSYNEQFF.

This clonotype came up many times. The chain recombines TRBV6-6 with TRBJ2-2; 12 nucleotides agree with TRBD2. The CDR3 covers 17 residues. CDR1 and CDR2 (germline): MNHNY, SVGAGI (reference sequence). The V segment lost 1 base and the J segment 4 bases; nucleotides outside the gene matches: 4. The CDR3 protein is CASSYYGLAGLTGELFF. In DNA, the CDR3 is TGTGCCAGCAGTTACTATGGACTAGCGGGACTCACCGGGGAGCTGTTTTTT.

As concerns this clonotype: The conserved phenylalanine or tryptophan normally closing the CDR3 is absent here, so this likely arose from a read error. The chain combines TRBV24-1 with TRBJ2-3; TRBD1 might be the D (5 bases). V shed 8 bases and J shed 2 bases, with 7 bases lying between them. The CDR3 is made up of 12 amino acids. Germline CDR1 is KGHDR and CDR2 is SFDVKD. Here the CDR3 DNA reads TGTGCCACCATGGACATCACAGATACGCAGTATCTT. Translating gives CATMDITDTQYL.

This clonotype came up many times. The chain carries TRBV3-1 and TRBJ2-1; D is perhaps TRBD1 (6 bases). This CDR3 spans 15 amino acids. V lost 4 bases to trimming and J lost 3 bases, with 13 bases between them. CDR1 LGHDT and CDR2 YNNKEL come from the germline V gene (reference sequence). CDR3 in DNA: TGTGCCAGCAGCCCCCCCGGGACAAACTACAATGAGCAGTTCTTC. This translates into CASSPPGTNYNEQFF.

The V and J genes are TRBV7-2 and TRBJ2-5; 8 bases map to TRBD1. The V and J ends lost 5 bases and 2 bases, in that order; junction bases with no gene match: 10. The CDR3 length is 16 residues. Per the germline V gene, CDR1 is SGHTA and CDR2 is FQGNSA. The CDR3 loop reads CASSRTGTGEQETQYF. CDR3 bases: TGTGCCAGCAGCCGAACTGGGACAGGTGAGCAAGAGACCCAGTACTTC.

The chain is built from TRBV28 and TRBJ1-1, with D uncertain. V was clipped by 2 bases and J by 4 bases, with 5 bases between them. Per germline, CDR1 MDHEN and CDR2 SYDVKM. The CDR3 consists of 12 residues. CDR3 amino acids: CASSLPGTEAFF. The CDR3 region has the DNA TGTGCCAGCAGTTTACCGGGCACTGAAGCTTTCTTT.

This clonotype appeared many times. This chain connects TRBV7-8 to TRBJ2-7; no definite D call. This CDR3 region has 12 residues. V was pared by 4 bases and J by 5 bases, with 9 bases between. Germline V gene data show CDR1 as SGHVS and CDR2 as FQNEAQ. The CDR3 DNA is TGTGCCAGCAGCTATAAAGGGAACGAGCAGTACTTC. Its protein is CASSYKGNEQYF.

V and J are TRBV2 and TRBJ2-7; unclear D gene. Trimming pared 3 bases from V and 3 bases from J, leaving 12 bases between. Germline V gene sequence: CDR1 SNHLY, CDR2 FYNNEI. The length of the CDR3 is 14 residues. The CDR3: CASSDVSRLYEQYF. The CDR3 DNA reads as TGTGCCAGCAGTGACGTGTCCAGACTCTACGAGCAGTACTTC.

In this sample, this clonotype turned up many times. The chain carries TRBV20-1 and TRBJ1-5, with 10 bases identical to TRBD1. Germline V gene data show CDR1 as DFQATT and CDR2 as SNEGSKA (reference sequence). V lost 3 bases and J lost 5; bases outside the gene matches: 7. CDR3 length: 15 residues. The CDR3 nucleotides read TGCAGTGCTAGGGACAGGGGGGCTAATTATCAGCCCCAGCATTTT. It translates to CSARDRGANYQPQHF.

Only a few counts were recorded for this clonotype. The rearrangement joins TRBV2 to TRBJ2-6, with 8 bases aligning to TRBD2. The V gene end was trimmed by 8 bases and the J gene end by 4 bases; junction bases not matched to a gene: 7. Per the germline V gene, CDR1 is SNHLY and CDR2 is FYNNEI. The CDR3 loop spans 15 amino acids. For the CDR3, the DNA is TGTGCCAGCCGGGGGGGGGCATCGGGGGCCAACGTCCTGACTTTC. Residues: CASRGGASGANVLTF. Using reference TRBV2 and TRBJ2-6 for the parts outside the CDR3, the full variable domain is EPEVTQTPSHQVTQMGQEVILRCVPISNHLYFYWYRQILGQKVEFLVSFYNNEISEKSEIFDDQFSVERPDGSNFTLKIRSTKLEDSAMYFCASRGGASGANVLTFGAGSRLTVL.

The J gene is TRBJ2-1, the V gene TRBV5-4; weak D call: TRBD1 (6 bases). CDR1 and CDR2 from the germline V gene are SGHNT and YYREEE (reference sequence). CDR3 length: 15 amino acids. V lost 3 bases and J lost 7, with 17 bases in between. The DNA for the CDR3 is TGTGCCAGCAGCTCCCAGGGAGCACAGGGTAATGAGCAGTTCTTC. Amino acids: CASSSQGAQGNEQFF.

This clonotype was detected many times. The gene calls are TRBV11-1 and TRBJ2-5; no firm D call. Germline CDR1 reads SGHAT; CDR2 reads FQDESV (reference sequence). The V gene lost 3 bases and the J gene lost 3 bases, with 8 bases spanning the gap. The CDR3 length is 13 residues. The CDR3 spells CASSFSGEETQYF. CDR3 DNA: TGTGCCAGCAGCTTTTCCGGAGAAGAGACCCAGTACTTC.

This clonotype came up many times. The rearrangement joins TRBV14 to TRBJ1-2; 7 nucleotides line up with TRBD1. The trim removed 4 bases at V and 4 bases at J, leaving 3 bases unmatched. This CDR3 has 13 amino acids. Germline CDR1 is SGHDN and CDR2 is FVKESK. CDR3 sequence reads: CASSRGQAYGYTF. In DNA, the CDR3 is TGTGCCAGCAGCCGAGGACAGGCCTATGGCTACACCTTC.

Comment on this clonotype: A read error may account for a junction end that differs from germline. This rearrangement joins TRBV12-5 to TRBJ1-1; D ambiguous. Per the germline V gene, CDR1 is LGHNT and CDR2 is FRNRAP. This CDR3 region has 14 residues. The DNA of the CDR3 is TGTGATAGTGGTCGAGCGGCAGGGAACACTGAAGCTTTCTTT. This gives the protein CDSGRAAGNTEAFF.

This clonotype was counted many times. The V and J genes are TRBV2 and TRBJ2-5; possibly TRBD2 for D (6 bases). Germline CDR1 and CDR2: SNHLY and FYNNEI. CDR3 length: 13 amino acids. Trimming shortened V by 4 bases and J by 4 bases, and 10 bases separated the two germline ends. CDR3 residues: CASSVRRVETQYF. The CDR3 DNA reads as TGTGCCAGCAGTGTACGGAGGGTAGAGACCCAGTACTTC.

V gene TRBV2 combines with J gene TRBJ2-1, with D possibly matching TRBD2 (5 bases). The germline CDR1 and CDR2 sequences are SNHLY and FYNNEI. The germline V and J ends were trimmed by 7 bases and 6 bases, with 7 bases remaining between them. CDR3 length: 11 residues. The CDR3 sequence is CASIRGNEQFF. In DNA form, the CDR3 reads TGTGCCAGCATACGGGGCAATGAGCAGTTCTTC.

The table lists this clonotype with many counts. J is TRBJ2-3 and V is TRBV7-2; D is possibly TRBD1 (6 bases). The V and J ends lost 2 bases and 2 bases respectively, with 17 bases between them. CDR3 length: 17 amino acids. Germline V lookup: CDR1 SGHTA, CDR2 FQGNSA. The CDR3 protein is CASSLLRDTSFTDTQYF. In DNA form, the CDR3 reads TGTGCCAGCAGCTTATTACGGGACACCTCCTTCACAGATACGCAGTATTTT. The full variable domain, with the rest looked up from reference TRBV7-2 and TRBJ2-3, is GAGVSQSPSNKVTEKGKDVELRCDPISGHTALYWYRQSLGQGLEFLIYFQGNSAPDKSGLPSDRFSAERTGGSVSTLTIQRTQQEDSAVYLCASSLLRDTSFTDTQYFGPGTRLTVL.